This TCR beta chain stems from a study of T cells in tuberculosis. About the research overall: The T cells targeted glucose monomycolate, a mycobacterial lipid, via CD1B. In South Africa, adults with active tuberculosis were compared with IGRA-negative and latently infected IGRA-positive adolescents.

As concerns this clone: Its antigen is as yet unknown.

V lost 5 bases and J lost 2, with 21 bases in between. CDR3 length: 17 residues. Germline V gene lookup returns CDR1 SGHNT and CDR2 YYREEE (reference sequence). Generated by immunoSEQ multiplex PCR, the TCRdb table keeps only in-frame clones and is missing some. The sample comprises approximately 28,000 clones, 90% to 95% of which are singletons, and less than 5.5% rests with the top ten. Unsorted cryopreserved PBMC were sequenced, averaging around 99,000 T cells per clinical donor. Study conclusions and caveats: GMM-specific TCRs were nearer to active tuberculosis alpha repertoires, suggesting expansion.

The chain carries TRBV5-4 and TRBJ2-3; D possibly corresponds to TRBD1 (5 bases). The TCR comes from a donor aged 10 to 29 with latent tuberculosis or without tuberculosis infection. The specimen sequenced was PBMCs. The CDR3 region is CASSHHQGTVFTDTQYF. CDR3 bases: TGTGCCAGCAGTCACCACCAGGGTACGGTCTTCACAGATACGCAGTATTTT. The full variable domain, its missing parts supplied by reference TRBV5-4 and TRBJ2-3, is ETGVTQSPTHLIKTRGQQVTLRCSSQSGHNTVSWYQQALGQGPQFIFQYYREEENGRGNFPPRFSGLQFPNYSSELNVNALELDDSALYLCASSHHQGTVFTDTQYFGPGTRLTVL.